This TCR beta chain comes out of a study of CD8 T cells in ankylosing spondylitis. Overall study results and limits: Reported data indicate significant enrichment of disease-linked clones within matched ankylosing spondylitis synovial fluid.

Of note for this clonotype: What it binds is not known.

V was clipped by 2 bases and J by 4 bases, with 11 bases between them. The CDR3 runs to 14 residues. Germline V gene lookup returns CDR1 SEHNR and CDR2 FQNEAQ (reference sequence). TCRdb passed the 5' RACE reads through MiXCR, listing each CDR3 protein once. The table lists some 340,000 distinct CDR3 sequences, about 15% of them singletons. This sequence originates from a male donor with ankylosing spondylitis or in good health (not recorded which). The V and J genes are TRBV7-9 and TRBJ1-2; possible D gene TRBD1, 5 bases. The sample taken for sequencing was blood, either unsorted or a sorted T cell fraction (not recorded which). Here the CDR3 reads CASSLSGGFYGYTF. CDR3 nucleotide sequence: TGTGCCAGCAGCTTATCGGGGGGGTTCTATGGCTACACCTTC. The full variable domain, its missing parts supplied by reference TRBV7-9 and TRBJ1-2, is DTGVSQNPRHKITKRGQNVTFRCDPISEHNRLYWYRQTLGQGPEFLTYFQNEAQLEKSRLLSDRFSAERPKGSFSTLEIQRTEQGDSAMYLCASSLSGGFYGYTFGSGTRLTVV.